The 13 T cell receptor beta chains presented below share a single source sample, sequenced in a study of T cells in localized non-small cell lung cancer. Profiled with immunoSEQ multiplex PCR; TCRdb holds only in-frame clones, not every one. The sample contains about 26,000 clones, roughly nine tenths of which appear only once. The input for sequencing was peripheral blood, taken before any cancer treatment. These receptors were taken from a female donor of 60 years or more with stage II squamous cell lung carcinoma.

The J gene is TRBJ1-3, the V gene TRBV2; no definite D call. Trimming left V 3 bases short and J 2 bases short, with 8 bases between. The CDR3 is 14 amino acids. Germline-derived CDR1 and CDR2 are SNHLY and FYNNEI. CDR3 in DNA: TGTGCCAGCAGTGATACGGGGACTGGAAACACCATATATTTT. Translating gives CASSDTGTGNTIYF. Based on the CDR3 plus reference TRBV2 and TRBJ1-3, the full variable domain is EPEVTQTPSHQVTQMGQEVILRCVPISNHLYFYWYRQILGQKVEFLVSFYNNEISEKSEIFDDQFSVERPDGSNFTLKIRSTKLEDSAMYFCASSDTGTGNTIYFGEGSWLTVV.

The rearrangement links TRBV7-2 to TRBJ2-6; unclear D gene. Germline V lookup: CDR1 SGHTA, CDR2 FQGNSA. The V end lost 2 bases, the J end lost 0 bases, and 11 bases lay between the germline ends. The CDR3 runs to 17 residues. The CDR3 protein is CASSLSVAISGANVLTF. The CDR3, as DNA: TGTGCCAGCAGCTTAAGCGTAGCAATCTCTGGGGCCAACGTCCTGACTTTC.

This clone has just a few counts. CDR3 sequence: CASSYIGTGYEQYF. The CDR3 nucleotides read TGTGCCAGCAGTTACATAGGGACAGGGTACGAGCAGTACTTC. V is TRBV6-6 and J is TRBJ2-7; 9 bases are a match to TRBD1. Germline CDR1 MNHNY, CDR2 SVGAGI (reference sequence). CDR3 length equals 14 residues. The V gene end was trimmed by 2 bases and the J gene end by 4 bases; junction bases not matched to a gene: 3.

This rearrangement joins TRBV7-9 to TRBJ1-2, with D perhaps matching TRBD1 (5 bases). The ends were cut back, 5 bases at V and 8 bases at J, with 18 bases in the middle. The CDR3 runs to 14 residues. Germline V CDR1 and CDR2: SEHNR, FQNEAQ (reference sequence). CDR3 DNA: TGTGCCAGCAGCCCCTCGGGGGGGTTAGAAGGCTACACCTTC. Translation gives CASSPSGGLEGYTF.

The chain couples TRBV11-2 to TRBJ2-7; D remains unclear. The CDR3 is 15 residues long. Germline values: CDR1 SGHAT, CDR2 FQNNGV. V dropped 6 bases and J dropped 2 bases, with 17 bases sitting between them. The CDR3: CASSPTFTGAYEQYF. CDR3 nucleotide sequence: TGTGCCAGCAGTCCTACTTTTACCGGCGCCTACGAGCAGTACTTC.

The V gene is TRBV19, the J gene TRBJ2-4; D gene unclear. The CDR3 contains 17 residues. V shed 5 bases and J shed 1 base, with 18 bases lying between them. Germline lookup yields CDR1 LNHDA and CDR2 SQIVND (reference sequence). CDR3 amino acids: CASSQDRALGAKNIQYF. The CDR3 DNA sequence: TGTGCCAGTAGTCAGGACCGGGCCCTGGGGGCCAAAAACATTCAGTACTTC. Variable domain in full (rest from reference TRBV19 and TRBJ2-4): DGGITQSPKYLFRKEGQNVTLSCEQNLNHDAMYWYRQDPGQGLRLIYYSQIVNDFQKGDIAEGYSVSREKKESFPLTVTSAQKNPTAFYLCASSQDRALGAKNIQYFGAGTRLSVL.

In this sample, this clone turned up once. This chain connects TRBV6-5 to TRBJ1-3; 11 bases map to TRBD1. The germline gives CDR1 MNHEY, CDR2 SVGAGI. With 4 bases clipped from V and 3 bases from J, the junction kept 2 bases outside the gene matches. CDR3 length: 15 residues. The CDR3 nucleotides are TGTGCCAGCAGTTCGGACAGGGGGCTTGGAAACACCATATATTTT. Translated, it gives CASSSDRGLGNTIYF.

CDR3 DNA: TGTGCCAGTAGTTCTACCGCGGGGGGCTCCTATACAGGCTCGCAGTTCTTC. Residues: CASSSTAGGSYTGSQFF. V is TRBV19 and J is TRBJ2-1; 8 bases are shared with TRBD2. The V and J ends lost 5 bases and 12 bases, in that order; junction bases with no gene match: 21. CDR1 is LNHDA, CDR2 SQIVND, per germline (reference sequence). The CDR3 has 17 amino acids. The full variable domain, in which reference TRBV19 and TRBJ2-1 provide the parts outside the CDR3, is DGGITQSPKYLFRKEGQNVTLSCEQNLNHDAMYWYRQDPGQGLRLIYYSQIVNDFQKGDIAEGYSVSREKKESFPLTVTSAQKNPTAFYLCASSSTAGGSYTGSQFFGPGTRLTVL.

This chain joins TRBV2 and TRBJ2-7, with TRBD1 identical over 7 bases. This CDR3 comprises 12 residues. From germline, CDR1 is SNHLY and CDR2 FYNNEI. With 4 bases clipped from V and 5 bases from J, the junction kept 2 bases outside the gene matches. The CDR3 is CASSGQGDEQYF. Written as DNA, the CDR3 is TGTGCCAGCAGTGGACAGGGCGACGAGCAGTACTTC.

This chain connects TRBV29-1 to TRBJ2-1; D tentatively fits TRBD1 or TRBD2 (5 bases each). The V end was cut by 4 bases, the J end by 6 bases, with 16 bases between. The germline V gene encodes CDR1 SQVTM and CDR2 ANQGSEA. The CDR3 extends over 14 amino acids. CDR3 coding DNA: TGCAGCGTTGTTAGCCGTGGTGGGGGCAATGAGCAGTTCTTC. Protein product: CSVVSRGGGNEQFF.

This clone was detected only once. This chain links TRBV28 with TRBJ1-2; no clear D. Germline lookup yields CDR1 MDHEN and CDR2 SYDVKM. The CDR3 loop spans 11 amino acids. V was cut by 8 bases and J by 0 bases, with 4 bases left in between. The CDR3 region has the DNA TGTGCCAGCGGGACTAACTATGGCTACACCTTC. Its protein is CASGTNYGYTF.

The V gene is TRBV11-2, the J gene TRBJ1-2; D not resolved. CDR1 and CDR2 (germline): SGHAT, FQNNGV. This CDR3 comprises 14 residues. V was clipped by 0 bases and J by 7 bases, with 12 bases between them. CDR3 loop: CASSLDQVQSGYTF. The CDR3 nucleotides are TGTGCCAGCAGCTTAGATCAAGTCCAAAGTGGCTACACCTTC.

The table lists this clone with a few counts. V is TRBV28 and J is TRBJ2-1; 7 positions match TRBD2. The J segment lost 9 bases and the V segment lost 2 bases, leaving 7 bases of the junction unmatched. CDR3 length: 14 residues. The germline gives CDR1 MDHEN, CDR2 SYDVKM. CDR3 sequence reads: CASSLIGRELEQFF. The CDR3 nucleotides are TGTGCCAGCAGTTTAATTGGGCGGGAGCTTGAGCAGTTCTTC.